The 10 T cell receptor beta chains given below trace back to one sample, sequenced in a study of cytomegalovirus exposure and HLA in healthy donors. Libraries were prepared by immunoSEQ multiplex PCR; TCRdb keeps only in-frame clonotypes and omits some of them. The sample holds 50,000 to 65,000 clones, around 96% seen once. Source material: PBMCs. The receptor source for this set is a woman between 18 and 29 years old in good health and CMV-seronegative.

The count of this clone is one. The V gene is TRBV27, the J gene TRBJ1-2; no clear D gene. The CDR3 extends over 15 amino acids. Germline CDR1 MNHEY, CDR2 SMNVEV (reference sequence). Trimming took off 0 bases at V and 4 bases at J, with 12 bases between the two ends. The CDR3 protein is CASSLSGSFFYGYTF. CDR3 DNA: TGTGCCAGCAGTTTATCGGGTAGCTTTTTCTATGGCTACACCTTC.

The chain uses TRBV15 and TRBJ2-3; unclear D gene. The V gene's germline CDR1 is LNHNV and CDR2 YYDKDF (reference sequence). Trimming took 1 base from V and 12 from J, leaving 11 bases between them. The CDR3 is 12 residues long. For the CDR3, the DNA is TGTGCCACCAGCAGAGGTTCTAGGCCCCAGTATTTT. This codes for CATSRGSRPQYF.

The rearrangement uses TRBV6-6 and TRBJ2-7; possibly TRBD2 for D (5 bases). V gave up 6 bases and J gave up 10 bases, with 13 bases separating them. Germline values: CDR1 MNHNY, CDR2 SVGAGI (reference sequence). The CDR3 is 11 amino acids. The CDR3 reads CASRREPAQYF. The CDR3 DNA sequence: TGTGCCAGCAGAAGGGAGCCAGCCCAGTACTTC.

The CDR3 here is CASSWGTSGMSEQYF. The CDR3 nucleotides are TGTGCCAGCAGTTGGGGGACTAGCGGGATGTCCGAGCAGTACTTC. The rearrangement links TRBV28 to TRBJ2-7; TRBD2 aligns across 13 bases. The germline gives CDR1 MDHEN, CDR2 SYDVKM. Germline trimming cut 4 bases from V and 6 bases from J; bases unmatched to any gene: 6. The CDR3 consists of 15 residues.

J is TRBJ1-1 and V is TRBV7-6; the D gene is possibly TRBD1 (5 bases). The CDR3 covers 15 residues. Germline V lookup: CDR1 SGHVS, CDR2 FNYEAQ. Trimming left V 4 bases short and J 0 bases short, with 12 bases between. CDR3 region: CASSSREGMNTEAFF. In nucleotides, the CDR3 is TGTGCCAGCAGCTCCCGGGAGGGGATGAACACTGAAGCTTTCTTT. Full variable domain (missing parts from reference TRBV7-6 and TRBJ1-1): GAGVSQSPRYKVTKRGQDVALRCDPISGHVSLYWYRQALGQGPEFLTYFNYEAQQDKSGLPNDRFSAERPEGSISTLTIQRTEQRDSAMYRCASSSREGMNTEAFFGQGTRLTVV.

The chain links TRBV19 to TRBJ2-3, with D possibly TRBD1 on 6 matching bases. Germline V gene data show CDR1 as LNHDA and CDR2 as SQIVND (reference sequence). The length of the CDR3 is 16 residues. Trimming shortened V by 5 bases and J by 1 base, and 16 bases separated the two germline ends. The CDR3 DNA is TGTGCCAGTAGTCCCAGGGGCGGGTTTGGCACAGATACGCAGTATTTT. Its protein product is CASSPRGGFGTDTQYF.

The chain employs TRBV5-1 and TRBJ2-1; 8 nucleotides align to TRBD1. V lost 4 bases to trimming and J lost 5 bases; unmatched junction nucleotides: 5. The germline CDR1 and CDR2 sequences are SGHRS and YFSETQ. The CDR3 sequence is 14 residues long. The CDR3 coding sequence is TGCGCCAGCAGCACCGGACAGGGAGACAATGAGCAGTTCTTC. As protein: CASSTGQGDNEQFF.

CDR3 residues: CASSETSGGPHYEQYF. CDR3 coding DNA: TGTGCCAGCAGTGAAACTAGCGGGGGACCACACTACGAGCAGTACTTC. V gene TRBV6-4 combines with J gene TRBJ2-7, with 11 bases matching TRBD2. With 3 bases clipped from V and 3 bases from J, the junction kept 7 bases outside the gene matches. This CDR3 contains 16 residues. Germline values: CDR1 MRHNA, CDR2 SNTAGT.

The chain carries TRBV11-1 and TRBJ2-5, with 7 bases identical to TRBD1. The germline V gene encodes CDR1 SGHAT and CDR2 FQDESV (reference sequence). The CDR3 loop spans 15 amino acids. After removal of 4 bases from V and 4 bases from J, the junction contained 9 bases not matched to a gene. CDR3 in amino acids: CASSSGTVYGETQYF. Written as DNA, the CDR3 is TGTGCCAGCAGCTCCGGGACAGTTTACGGAGAGACCCAGTACTTC.

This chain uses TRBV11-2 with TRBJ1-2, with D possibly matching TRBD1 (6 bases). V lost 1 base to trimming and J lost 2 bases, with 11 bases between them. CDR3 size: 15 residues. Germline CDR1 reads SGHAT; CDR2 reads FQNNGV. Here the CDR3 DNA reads TGTGCCAGCAGCTTAGCCCAGGGGCCGAACTATGGCTACACCTTC. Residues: CASSLAQGPNYGYTF.